A selection of T cell receptor beta chains follows, all from one sample in a study of regulatory dendritic cells for organ transplantation. The data were produced by immunoSEQ multiplex PCR, yet TCRdb's version contains in-frame clones alone and is incomplete. In the table there are under 35,000 clones, 82% of which are singletons. Sequencing was done on a sample of naive CD8+ T cells from blood. Receptor source: a human donor in good health. Both conserved end residues are part of each CDR3. Fields, in order: D gene, J gene, V gene, clone size, CDR3 protein, CDR3 DNA. D genes are given only for firm matches. Clone size is shown for a subset of rows, as once, few, many or a class of expanded clone.

>NA|TRBJ1-5|TRBV7-8|NA
CASSFGAGAVQPQHF
TGTGCCAGCAGCTTCGGGGCGGGGGCGGTCCAGCCCCAGCATTTT
>NA|TRBJ2-3|TRBV7-6|NA
CASSLAKGRPDTQYF
TGTGCCAGCAGCTTAGCGAAGGGGAGGCCAGATACGCAGTATTTT
>NA|TRBJ1-2|TRBV19|NA
CASTSTGFGYTF
TGTGCCAGTACCTCAACGGGGTTTGGCTACACCTTC
>NA|TRBJ2-1|TRBV7-7|NA
CASSLGTVPYNEQFF
TGTGCTAGCAGCCTCGGTACGGTCCCCTACAATGAGCAGTTCTTC
>TRBD1|TRBJ2-7|TRBV2|NA
CASSLTGQGSTYEQYF
TGTGCCAGCAGTTTGACGGGACAGGGGTCGACCTACGAGCAGTACTTC
>NA|TRBJ1-5|TRBV27|NA
CASSFEGEHQPQHF
TGTGCCAGCAGTTTTGAGGGGGAGCATCAGCCCCAGCATTTT
>TRBD1|TRBJ2-7|TRBV5-4|NA
CASSQGQAGEQYF
TGTGCCAGCAGCCAGGGACAGGCGGGAGAGCAGTACTTC
>NA|TRBJ1-1|TRBV19|few
CASSTGGNTEAFF
TGTGCCAGTAGTACAGGAGGGAACACTGAAGCTTTCTTT
>NA|TRBJ2-7|TRBV4-1|NA
CASSQDRQASYEQYF
TGCGCCAGCAGCCAAGATAGGCAGGCCTCCTACGAGCAGTACTTC
>NA|TRBJ1-6|TRBV4-1|few
CASSQDRVRSPLHF
TGCGCCAGCAGCCAAGACAGGGTGCGGTCACCCCTCCACTTT
>TRBD2|TRBJ2-5|TRBV7-9|NA
CASSLMAGGLQETQYF
TGTGCCAGCAGCTTAATGGCGGGGGGCCTCCAAGAGACCCAGTACTTC
>TRBD1|TRBJ2-5|TRBV7-9|NA
CASSSTGLVETQYF
TGTGCCAGCAGCTCGACAGGGTTGGTAGAGACCCAGTACTTC
>NA|TRBJ2-7|TRBV6-5|once
CASSYRAGEYEQYF
TGTGCCAGCAGTTACAGGGCAGGGGAGTACGAGCAGTACTTC